Described below is a single T cell receptor beta chain sequence and its context. Its antigen is unidentified. This CDR3 region has 13 residues. The germline V gene encodes CDR1 SGHDT and CDR2 YYEEEE. Trimming removed 1 base at V and 1 base at J, with 5 bases between. This entry belongs to a study of T cell responses to AZD1222 COVID-19 vaccine. Study-wide results and limits: Regions left unmutated in variants are reportedly the target of nearly half of spike-specific TCRs. Most donors were white British and more were female, and clonal diversity was possibly underestimated. Spike-wide coverage was observed for vaccine-associated CD4 TCRs, with dominant responses at 160-218 and 743-854. Among those given AZD1222, only five or six were seropositive at baseline.

Sequencing used immunoSEQ multiplex PCR; TCRdb keeps in-frame clones, though not all of them. The table records about 140,000 clones, less than 95% of them present only once. The sequenced sample was peripheral blood, obtained on day 0 of AZD1222 vaccination. This chain joins TRBV5-6 and TRBJ1-1; D is ambiguous. The clonotype was recovered from an adult in good health. The CDR3 DNA is TGTGCCAGCAGCTTGCCCACGAACACTGAAGCTTTCTTT. It encodes CASSLPTNTEAFF.